The sequence of this T cell receptor beta chain was determined in a study of T-cell memory formation after mild COVID-19. Study observations and caveats: Pre-infection memory contained some responding clones, which suggested that cross-reactive memory had joined. Clones that shrank (day 15 to 85) were balanced CD4/CD8, whereas later expanders leaned CD4+.

This clonotype appeared many times. Its target is not known. Via MiXCR, TCRdb re-called the 5' RACE reads, giving one row per CDR3 protein. The table shows approximately 580,000 distinct CDR3 sequences, with about a fifth occurring only once. Specimen: PBMCs or a T cell subset sorted from them (not recorded which). This receptor was obtained from an adult woman who had mild COVID-19 (a few samples of this study predate the infection). Cell type and time point are not known.

The CDR3 DNA reads as TGTGCCAGCAGCGCGACAGCATCCGGGGAGCTGTTTTTT. Residues: CASSATASGELFF. The chain employs TRBV7-6 and TRBJ2-2; weak D call: TRBD1 (5 bases). The CDR3 is 13 residues long. The ends were cut back, 5 bases at V and 6 bases at J, with 10 bases in the middle. The V gene's germline CDR1 is SGHVS and CDR2 FNYEAQ. Using reference TRBV7-6 and TRBJ2-2 for the parts outside the CDR3, the full variable domain is GAGVSQSPRYKVTKRGQDVALRCDPISGHVSLYWYRQALGQGPEFLTYFNYEAQQDKSGLPNDRFSAERPEGSISTLTIQRTEQRDSAMYRCASSATASGELFFGEGSRLTVL.